This TCR beta chain was recovered during a study of blood T cell repertoires in COVID-19. Across the study: COVID-19 samples, acute and convalescent, were from the United States, Italy and Spain. Sources were T cells, B-cell-depleted T cells, or PBMCs; the material itself was cDNA or gDNA.

Trimming shortened V by 6 bases and J by 4 bases, and 16 bases separated the two germline ends. Germline CDR1 MNHNY, CDR2 SVGAGI (reference sequence). CDR3 length: 15 amino acids. In the original workflow: Estimation of nucleated cell counts was performed using reference gene primer amplification. Generated by immunoSEQ multiplex PCR, the TCRdb table keeps only in-frame clones and is missing some. That table is the source of V, J and clone size, and D and trimming were worked out from the DNA. The sample contains about 440,000 clones, around 89% of which appear only once. The sequenced sample consisted of peripheral blood. The sequence came from a woman in her 30s with acute or convalescent COVID-19. The chain joins TRBV6-6 to TRBJ1-5; tentative D call: TRBD1 (5 bases). This chain's CDR3 is CASSYIKSGNQPQHF. The CDR3 DNA reads as TGTGCCAGCAGCTACATCAAATCAGGGAATCAGCCCCAGCATTTT.